This entry is about one TCR beta chain. Its antigen is still unknown. This sample was taken from a study of memory CD4+ T cells and cytomegalovirus serostatus. About the study: This sample comes from healthy Belgian adults, several CMV seropositive, under 25 seronegative. Study-wide findings and caveats: Of 164 reported CMV TCRbeta sequences, around 63 were found in memory CD4+ repertoires.

The assay was immunoSEQ multiplex PCR, and TCRdb's table has in-frame clones only and misses some. The sample yields about 82,000 clones, roughly 80% seen once. V was trimmed by 4 bases and J by 7 bases, leaving 26 bases between them. The CDR3 consists of 18 residues. CDR1 SGHDN and CDR2 FVKESK come from the germline V gene. The sort gate was single viable CD3+CD4+CD8-CD45RO+ cells for memory CD4+ T cells. CMV serostatus came from serum IgG against pp150, pp28, p38, p52. This chain joins TRBV14 and TRBJ2-1, with a tentative D call TRBD1 (6 bases). The sequencing input was memory CD4+ T cells from blood. This receptor was obtained from an adult in good health and CMV-seronegative. In nucleotides, the CDR3 is TGTGCCAGCAGCCTACGGGGTAAGACAGGTGGGGGCGAGAATGAGCAGTTCTTC. This translates into CASSLRGKTGGGENEQFF. The full variable domain, in which reference TRBV14 and TRBJ2-1 provide the parts outside the CDR3, is EAGVTQFPSHSVIEKGQTVTLRCDPISGHDNLYWYRRVMGKEIKFLLHFVKESKQDESGMPNNRFLAERTGGTYSTLKVQPAELEDSGVYFCASSLRGKTGGGENEQFFGPGTRLTVL.